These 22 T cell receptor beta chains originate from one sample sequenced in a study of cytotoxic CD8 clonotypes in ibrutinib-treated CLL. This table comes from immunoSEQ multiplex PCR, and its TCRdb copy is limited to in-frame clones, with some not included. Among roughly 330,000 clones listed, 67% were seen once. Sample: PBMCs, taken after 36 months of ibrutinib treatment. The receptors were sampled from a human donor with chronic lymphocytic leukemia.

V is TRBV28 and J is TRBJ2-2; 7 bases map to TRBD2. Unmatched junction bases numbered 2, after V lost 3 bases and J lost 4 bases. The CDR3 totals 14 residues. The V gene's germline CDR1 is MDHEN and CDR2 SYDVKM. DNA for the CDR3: TGTGCCAGCAGTTTCAGCGGGGTCACCGGGGAGCTGTTTTTT. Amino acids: CASSFSGVTGELFF. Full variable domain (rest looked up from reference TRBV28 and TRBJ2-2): DVKVTQSSRYLVKRTGEKVFLECVQDMDHENMFWYRQDPGLGLRLIYFSYDVKMKEKGDIPEGYSVSREKKERFSLILESASTNQTSMYLCASSFSGVTGELFFGEGSRLTVL.

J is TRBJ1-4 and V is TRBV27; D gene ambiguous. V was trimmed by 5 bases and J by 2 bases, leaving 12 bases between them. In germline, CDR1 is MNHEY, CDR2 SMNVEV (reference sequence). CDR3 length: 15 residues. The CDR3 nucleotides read TGTGCCAGCAGTCCGAACCGGAGGACTAATGAAAAACTGTTTTTT. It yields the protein CASSPNRRTNEKLFF.

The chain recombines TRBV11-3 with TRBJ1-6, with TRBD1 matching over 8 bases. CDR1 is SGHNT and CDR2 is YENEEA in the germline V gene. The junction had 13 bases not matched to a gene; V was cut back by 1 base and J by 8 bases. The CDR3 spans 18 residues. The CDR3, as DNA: TGTGCCAGCAGCTTAGTCTCCGGTGTGGACAGGGACTATTCACCCCTCCACTTT. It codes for CASSLVSGVDRDYSPLHF.

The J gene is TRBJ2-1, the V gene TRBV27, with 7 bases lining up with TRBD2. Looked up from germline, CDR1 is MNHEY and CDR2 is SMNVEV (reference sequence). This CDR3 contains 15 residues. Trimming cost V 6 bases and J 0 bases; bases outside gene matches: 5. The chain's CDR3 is CASRPGGLSYNEQFF. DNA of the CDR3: TGTGCCAGCAGGCCGGGAGGTCTCTCCTACAATGAGCAGTTCTTC.

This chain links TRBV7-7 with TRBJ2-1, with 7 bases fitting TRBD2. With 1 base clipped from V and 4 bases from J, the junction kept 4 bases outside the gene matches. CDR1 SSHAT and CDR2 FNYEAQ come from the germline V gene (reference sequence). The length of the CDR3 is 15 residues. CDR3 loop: CASSLGASGYNEQFF. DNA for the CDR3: TGTGCCAGCAGCTTAGGGGCTAGCGGTTACAATGAGCAGTTCTTC. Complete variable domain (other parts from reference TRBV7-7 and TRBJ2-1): GAGVSQSPRYKVTKRGQDVTLRCDPISSHATLYWYQQALGQGPEFLTYFNYEAQPDKSGLPSDRFSAERPEGSISTLTIQRTEQRDSAMYRCASSLGASGYNEQFFGPGTRLTVL.

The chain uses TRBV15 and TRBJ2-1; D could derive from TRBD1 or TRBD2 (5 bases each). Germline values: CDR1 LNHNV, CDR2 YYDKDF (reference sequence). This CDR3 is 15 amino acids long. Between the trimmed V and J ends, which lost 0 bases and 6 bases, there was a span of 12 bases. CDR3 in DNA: TGTGCCACCAGCAGAGAGGGACCCGCAATCAATGAGCAGTTCTTC. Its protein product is CATSREGPAINEQFF. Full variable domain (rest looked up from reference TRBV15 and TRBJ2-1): DAMVIQNPRYQVTQFGKPVTLSCSQTLNHNVMYWYQQKSSQAPKLLFHYYDKDFNNEADTPDNFQSRRPNTSFCFLDIRSPGLGDTAMYLCATSREGPAINEQFFGPGTRLTVL.

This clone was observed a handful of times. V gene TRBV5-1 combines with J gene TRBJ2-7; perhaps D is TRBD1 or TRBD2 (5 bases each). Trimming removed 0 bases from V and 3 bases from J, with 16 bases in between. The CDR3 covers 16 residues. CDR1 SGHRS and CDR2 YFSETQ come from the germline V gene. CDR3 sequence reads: CASSLAGTGSFYEQYF. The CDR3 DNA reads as TGCGCCAGCAGCTTGGCCGGGACCGGCAGTTTCTACGAGCAGTACTTC.

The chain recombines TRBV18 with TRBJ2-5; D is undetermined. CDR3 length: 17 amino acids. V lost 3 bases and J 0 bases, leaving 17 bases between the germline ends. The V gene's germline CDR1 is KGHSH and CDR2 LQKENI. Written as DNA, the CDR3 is TGTGCCAGCTCACCCTTTCTTCCGGCCTTAAACCAAGAGACCCAGTACTTC. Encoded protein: CASSPFLPALNQETQYF.

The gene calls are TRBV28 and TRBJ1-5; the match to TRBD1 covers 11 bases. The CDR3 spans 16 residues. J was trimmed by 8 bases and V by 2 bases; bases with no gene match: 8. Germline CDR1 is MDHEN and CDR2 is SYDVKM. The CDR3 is CASSLGAGQGAKPQHF. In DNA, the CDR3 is TGTGCCAGCAGTTTAGGGGCCGGACAGGGGGCCAAGCCCCAGCATTTT.

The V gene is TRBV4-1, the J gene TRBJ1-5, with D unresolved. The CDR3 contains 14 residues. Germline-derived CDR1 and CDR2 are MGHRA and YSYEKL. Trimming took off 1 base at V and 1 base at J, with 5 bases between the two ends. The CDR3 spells CASSQAGSNQPQHF. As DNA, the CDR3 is TGCGCCAGCAGCCAAGCCGGCAGCAATCAGCCCCAGCATTTT.

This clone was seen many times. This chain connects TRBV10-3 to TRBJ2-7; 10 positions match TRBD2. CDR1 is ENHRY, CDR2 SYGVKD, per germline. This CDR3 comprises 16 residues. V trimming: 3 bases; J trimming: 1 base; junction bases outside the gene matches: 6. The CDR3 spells CAISDATSGPSYEQYF. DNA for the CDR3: TGTGCCATCAGTGATGCGACTAGCGGGCCGTCCTACGAGCAGTACTTC.

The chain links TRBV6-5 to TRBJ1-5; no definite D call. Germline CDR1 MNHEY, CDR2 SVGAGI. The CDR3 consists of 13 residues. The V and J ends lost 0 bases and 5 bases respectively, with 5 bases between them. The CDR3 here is CASSYSSHQPQHF. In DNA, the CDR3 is TGTGCCAGCAGTTACTCGTCCCATCAGCCCCAGCATTTT.

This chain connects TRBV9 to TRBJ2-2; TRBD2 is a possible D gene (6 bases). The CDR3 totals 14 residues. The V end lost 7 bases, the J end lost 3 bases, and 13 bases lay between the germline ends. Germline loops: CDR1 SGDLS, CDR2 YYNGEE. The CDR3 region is CASDRRGYTGELFF. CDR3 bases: TGTGCCAGCGACCGGAGGGGTTACACCGGGGAGCTGTTTTTT.

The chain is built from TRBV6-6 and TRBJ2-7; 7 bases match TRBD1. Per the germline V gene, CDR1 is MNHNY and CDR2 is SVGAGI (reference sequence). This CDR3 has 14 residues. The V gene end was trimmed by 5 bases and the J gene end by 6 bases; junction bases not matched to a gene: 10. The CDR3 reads CASSITRGQSEQYF. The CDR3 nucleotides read TGTGCCAGCAGTATAACACGGGGACAGTCCGAGCAGTACTTC.

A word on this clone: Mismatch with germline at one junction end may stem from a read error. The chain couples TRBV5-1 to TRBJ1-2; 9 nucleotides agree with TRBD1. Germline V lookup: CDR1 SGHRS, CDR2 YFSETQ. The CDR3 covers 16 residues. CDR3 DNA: TGCGCCAGCAGCTTGTCTCCGGGACAGGGTAACTACGGCTACACCTTC. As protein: CASSLSPGQGNYGYTF.

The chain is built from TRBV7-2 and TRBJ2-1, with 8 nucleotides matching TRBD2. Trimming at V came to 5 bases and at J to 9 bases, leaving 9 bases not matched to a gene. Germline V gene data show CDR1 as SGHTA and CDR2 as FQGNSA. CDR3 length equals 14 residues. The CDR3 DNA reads TGTGCCAGCAGCCGGGGACTAGAGGAGGGTGAGCAGTTCTTC. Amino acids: CASSRGLEEGEQFF. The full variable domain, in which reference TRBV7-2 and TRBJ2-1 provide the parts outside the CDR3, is GAGVSQSPSNKVTEKGKDVELRCDPISGHTALYWYRQSLGQGLEFLIYFQGNSAPDKSGLPSDRFSAERTGGSVSTLTIQRTQQEDSAVYLCASSRGLEEGEQFFGPGTRLTVL.

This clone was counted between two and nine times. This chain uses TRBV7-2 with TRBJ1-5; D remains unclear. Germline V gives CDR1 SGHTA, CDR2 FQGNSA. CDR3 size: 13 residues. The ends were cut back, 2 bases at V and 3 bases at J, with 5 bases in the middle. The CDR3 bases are TGTGCCAGCAGCTTACAAAACAATCAGCCCCAGCATTTT. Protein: CASSLQNNQPQHF.

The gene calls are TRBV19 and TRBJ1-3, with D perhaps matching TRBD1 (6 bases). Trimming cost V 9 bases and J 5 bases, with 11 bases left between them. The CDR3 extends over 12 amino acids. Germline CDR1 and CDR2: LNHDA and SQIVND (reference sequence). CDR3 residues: CASGQTRNTIYF. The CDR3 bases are TGTGCCAGCGGACAGACTAGAAACACCATATATTTT.

CDR3: CASSKRLGGGHEQYF. The CDR3 DNA reads as TGTGCCAGCAGTAAACGACTAGGGGGTGGCCACGAGCAGTACTTC. This rearrangement joins TRBV2 to TRBJ2-7; either TRBD1 or TRBD2 may supply D (6 bases each). CDR3 size: 15 residues. The V gene lost 5 bases and the J gene lost 5 bases, with 19 bases spanning the gap. From germline, CDR1 is SNHLY and CDR2 FYNNEI.

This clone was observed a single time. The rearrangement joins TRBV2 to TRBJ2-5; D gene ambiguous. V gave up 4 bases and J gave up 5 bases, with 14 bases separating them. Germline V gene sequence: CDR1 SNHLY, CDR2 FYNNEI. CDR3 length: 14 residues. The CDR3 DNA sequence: TGTGCCAGCAGTGGGTTGCCGGCGCGGGAGACCCAGTACTTC. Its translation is CASSGLPARETQYF.

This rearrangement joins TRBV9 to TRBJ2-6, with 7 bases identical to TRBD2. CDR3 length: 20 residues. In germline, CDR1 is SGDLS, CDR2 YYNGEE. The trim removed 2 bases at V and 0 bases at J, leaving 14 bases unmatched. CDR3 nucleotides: TGTGCCAGCAGCGTGAACCCCTGGAGCGGGGCAAACTCTGGGGCCAACGTCCTGACTTTC. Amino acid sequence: CASSVNPWSGANSGANVLTF.

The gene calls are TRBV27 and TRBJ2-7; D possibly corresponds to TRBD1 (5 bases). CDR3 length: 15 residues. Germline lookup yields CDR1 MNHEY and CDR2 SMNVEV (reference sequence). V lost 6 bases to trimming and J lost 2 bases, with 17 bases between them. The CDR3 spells CASSLGQGYTYEQYF. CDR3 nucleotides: TGTGCCAGCAGCCTCGGACAAGGATATACCTACGAGCAGTACTTC.